The 19 T cell receptor beta chains below were found in one sample sequenced in a study of molecular identifiers for immune sequencing clone quantification. One entry per CDR3 protein results from TCRdb running MiXCR on the PCR reads. The sample holds about 510,000 distinct CDR3 sequences; about a quarter are singletons and the top ten take approximately 0.8%. The source material was naive CD8+ T cells from blood, with Jurkat cell RNA spiked in. Documented subset: FACS-sorted CD8+CD4-CCR7+CD45RA+ naive T cells. The receptors derive from a human donor in good health. Some libraries in this study had Jurkat cell RNA spiked in.

Comment on this clonotype: In this CDR3 the conserved last residue, phenylalanine or tryptophan, is missing, so a read error is likely. The chain is built from TRBV29-1 and TRBJ2-1; TRBD2 is a possible D gene (6 bases). Germline V lookup: CDR1 SQVTM, CDR2 ANQGSEA. This CDR3 has 14 amino acids. Trimming pared 4 bases from V and 1 base from J, leaving 11 bases between. CDR3: CSVVLRDSYNEQFL. The CDR3 DNA is TGCAGCGTTGTATTGCGGGATTCCTACAATGAGCAGTTCCTC.

The J gene is TRBJ2-7, the V gene TRBV20-1; 9 bases align to TRBD2. The CDR3 sequence is 15 residues long. Germline CDR1 reads DFQATT; CDR2 reads SNEGSKA (reference sequence). The ends lost 5 bases at V and 0 bases at J; junction bases unmatched: 8. This CDR3 reads CSALGTSSNSYEQYF. In DNA form, the CDR3 reads TGCAGTGCTCTTGGGACTAGCAGTAACTCCTACGAGCAGTACTTC.

In its sample, this clonotype was seen a few times. The chain employs TRBV9 and TRBJ2-7; either TRBD1 or TRBD2 may supply D (5 bases each). The CDR3 is 14 amino acids. The ends were cut back, 0 bases at V and 0 bases at J, with 7 bases in the middle. Germline values: CDR1 SGDLS, CDR2 YYNGEE. CDR3 DNA: TGTGCCAGCAGCGTAGGGGGGAACTCCTACGAGCAGTACTTC. Encoded protein: CASSVGGNSYEQYF.

This clonotype has just a few counts. The CDR3 loop reads CAWSPGTGSQPQHF. The DNA of the CDR3 is TGTGCCTGGAGTCCCGGGACAGGGAGTCAGCCCCAGCATTTT. The chain has TRBV30 and TRBJ1-5; 9 bases agree with TRBD1. The CDR3 has 14 amino acids. The V and J ends lost 2 bases and 6 bases, in that order; junction bases with no gene match: 5. In germline, CDR1 is GTSNPN, CDR2 SVGIG (reference sequence).

In its sample, this clonotype was seen a few times. The CDR3 here is CASGAPGQGRRGYTF. CDR3 sequence (DNA): TGTGCTAGTGGAGCCCCGGGACAGGGGCGCCGTGGCTACACCTTC. V is TRBV12-5 and J is TRBJ1-2; TRBD1 agrees at 10 bases. The V gene's germline CDR1 is LGHNT and CDR2 FRNRAP. The CDR3 length is 15 residues. With V trimmed by 6 bases and J by 7 bases, 11 bases remained unmatched.

In its sample, this clonotype was seen a few times. This rearrangement joins TRBV7-9 to TRBJ1-4; D is unclear. The CDR3 extends over 15 amino acids. With 2 bases removed from V and 0 bases from J, the gap between germline ends came to 7 bases. CDR1 SEHNR and CDR2 FQNEAQ come from the germline V gene (reference sequence). CDR3 region: CASSLSDATNEKLFF. As DNA, the CDR3 is TGTGCCAGCAGCTTATCGGACGCAACTAATGAAAAACTGTTTTTT.

This clonotype has ten or more counts. The chain is built from TRBV5-1 and TRBJ2-2; no firm D call. CDR1 is SGHRS, CDR2 YFSETQ, per germline. The V end lost 1 base, the J end lost 2 bases, and 9 bases lay between the germline ends. This CDR3 has 15 amino acids. The CDR3 region is CASSLSHFNTGELFF. The CDR3 nucleotides read TGCGCCAGCAGCTTGAGTCACTTCAACACCGGGGAGCTGTTTTTT.

This sequence joins TRBV27 and TRBJ2-5; perhaps TRBD1 as D (6 bases). This CDR3 region has 15 residues. Germline V gene lookup returns CDR1 MNHEY and CDR2 SMNVEV (reference sequence). V gave up 5 bases and J gave up 5 bases, with 18 bases separating them. CDR3 sequence reads: CASSLASDRIETQYF. The CDR3 nucleotides are TGTGCCAGCAGTCTCGCATCCGACAGGATTGAGACCCAGTACTTC.

As concerns this clonotype: A much larger clone differs by one base, so this may be a read error. The chain has TRBV4-3 and TRBJ2-3; 7 bases align to TRBD1. CDR3 length: 15 amino acids. The germline CDR1 and CDR2 sequences are LGHNA and YSLEER. This CDR3 is CDSSQGQSRTDTQYF. CDR3 nucleotides: TGCGACAGCAGCCAGGGACAGAGCCGCACAGATACGCAGTATTTT.

This clonotype was detected ten times or more. The V gene is TRBV4-3, the J gene TRBJ2-6, with D tentatively TRBD1 (6 bases). CDR3 length equals 16 residues. Trimming took 3 bases from V and 4 from J, leaving 13 bases between them. Germline V gene lookup returns CDR1 LGHNA and CDR2 YSLEER. The CDR3 DNA reads TGCGCCAGCAGCCAGGGGGCCCTGATGGGGGCCAACGTCCTGACTTTC. Its translation is CASSQGALMGANVLTF.

The J gene is TRBJ1-6, the V gene TRBV28; D is ambiguous. Germline CDR1 reads MDHEN; CDR2 reads SYDVKM. Trimming took off 3 bases at V and 6 bases at J, with 9 bases between the two ends. This CDR3 has 14 residues. The CDR3 nucleotides are TGTGCCAGCAGTTTCGGGTTTGGTAATTCACCCCTCCACTTT. It encodes CASSFGFGNSPLHF.

This clonotype appeared many times. This chain joins TRBV12-3 or TRBV12-4 and TRBJ2-7; the match to TRBD1 covers 10 bases. Trimming took 0 bases from V and 4 from J; bases not matched to a gene: 3. The CDR3 extends over 15 amino acids. The CDR3 DNA follows: TGTGCCAGCAGTTTAGCACCGGGACAGGGGTACGAGCAGTACTTC. It translates to CASSLAPGQGYEQYF.

This clonotype was detected only a few times. V and J are TRBV24-1 and TRBJ2-1; 12 bases align to TRBD2. CDR3 length: 16 residues. J gave up 11 bases and V 3 bases, and 10 bases lay outside the gene matches. Germline loops: CDR1 KGHDR, CDR2 SFDVKD. CDR3 region: CATSDPGLAGLGQQFF. The CDR3 coding sequence is TGTGCCACCAGTGATCCAGGACTAGCGGGATTAGGACAGCAGTTCTTC.

Regarding this clonotype: Likely a read error: the CDR3 ends without its conserved phenylalanine or tryptophan. The V and J genes are TRBV9 and TRBJ1-2; perhaps TRBD1 as D (6 bases). The germline V and J ends were trimmed by 9 bases and 8 bases, with 14 bases remaining between them. Germline V CDR1 and CDR2: SGDLS, YYNGEE. This CDR3 is 11 amino acids long. The CDR3 nucleotides are TGTGCCACTTGGGGGGGCGGAGGCTACACCTAC. This sequence encodes CATWGGGGYTY.

This clonotype was detected only a few times. This chain links TRBV4-1 with TRBJ2-2; D might be TRBD1 (5 bases). From germline, CDR1 is MGHRA and CDR2 YSYEKL. V was cut by 1 base and J by 4 bases, with 10 bases left in between. The CDR3 runs 15 residues. CDR3 loop: CASSQATGFTGELFF. CDR3 bases: TGCGCCAGCAGCCAAGCCACAGGTTTCACCGGGGAGCTGTTTTTT.

This clonotype was observed at least ten times. The chain has TRBV6-6 and TRBJ1-1, with D unresolved. Trimming removed 2 bases at V and 8 bases at J, with 9 bases between. This CDR3 spans 12 amino acids. CDR1 is MNHNY, CDR2 SVGAGI, per germline (reference sequence). CDR3 sequence reads: CASSYGPVEAFF. The CDR3 DNA reads as TGTGCCAGCAGTTACGGTCCTGTGGAAGCTTTCTTT.

The chain carries TRBV7-6 and TRBJ1-1; D is unclear. This CDR3 region has 18 residues. Germline V gene lookup returns CDR1 SGHVS and CDR2 FNYEAQ. The V end was cut by 1 base, the J end by 0 bases, with 18 bases between. The DNA of the CDR3 is TGTGCCAGCAGCTTAGAAGTGGGTGGTGCAGGAGTGAACACTGAAGCTTTCTTT. This encodes CASSLEVGGAGVNTEAFF. The variable domain in full, with the rest retrieved from reference TRBV7-6 and TRBJ1-1, is GAGVSQSPRYKVTKRGQDVALRCDPISGHVSLYWYRQALGQGPEFLTYFNYEAQQDKSGLPNDRFSAERPEGSISTLTIQRTEQRDSAMYRCASSLEVGGAGVNTEAFFGQGTRLTVV.

This clonotype was counted ten times or more. The chain links TRBV4-1 to TRBJ1-2; perhaps TRBD1 as D (5 bases). In germline, CDR1 is MGHRA, CDR2 YSYEKL. Trimming removed 0 bases at V and 0 bases at J, with 11 bases between. The CDR3 loop spans 16 amino acids. CDR3 nucleotide sequence: TGCGCCAGCAGCCAAGAGACAGACTACCCTAACTATGGCTACACCTTC. It encodes CASSQETDYPNYGYTF.

The V gene is TRBV24-1, the J gene TRBJ2-1, with 7 bases lining up with TRBD1. This CDR3 contains 15 residues. CDR1 is KGHDR and CDR2 is SFDVKD in the germline V gene. Trimming took 6 bases from V and 2 from J; bases not matched to a gene: 6. The CDR3 region has the DNA TGTGCCACCAGTCTGACAGGGTTTCCCTACAATGAGCAGTTCTTC. Its protein is CATSLTGFPYNEQFF.